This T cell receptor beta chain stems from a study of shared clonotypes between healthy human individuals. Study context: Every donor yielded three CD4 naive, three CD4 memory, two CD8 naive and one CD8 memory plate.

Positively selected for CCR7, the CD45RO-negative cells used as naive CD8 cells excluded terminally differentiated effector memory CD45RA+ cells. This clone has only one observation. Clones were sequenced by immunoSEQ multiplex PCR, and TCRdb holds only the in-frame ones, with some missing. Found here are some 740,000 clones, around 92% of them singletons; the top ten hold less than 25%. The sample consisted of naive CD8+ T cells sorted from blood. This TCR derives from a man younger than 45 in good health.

In DNA form, the CDR3 reads TGTGCCAGCAGTTTAGGGGCTAGCGGGAGGGACGAGCAGTACTTC. Protein product: CASSLGASGRDEQYF. J is TRBJ2-7 and V is TRBV28; 12 bases line up with TRBD2. The CDR3 is 15 amino acids. Losses at the gene ends were 2 bases for V and 5 bases for J; bases not matched to a gene: 4. The germline CDR1 and CDR2 sequences are MDHEN and SYDVKM.